The 7 T cell receptor beta chains presented below share a single source sample, sequenced in a study of tumor-infiltrating lymphocytes in primary liver carcinoma. Out of unsorted whole blood came the blood RNA, and germline DNA was extracted as well. The input was 500 ng total RNA; TCR beta cDNA was made from it with a constant-region primer. Slightly modified ARM-PCR, run as three nested multiplex PCR rounds, produced the TCR beta libraries. Forward primers for TRBV1-TRBV30 and a C-beta reverse primer served the first two PCR rounds, at about 11 cycles each. TCRdb re-called the multiplex PCR reads with MiXCR, one entry per CDR3 protein. The repertoire includes around 330,000 distinct CDR3 sequences, roughly 60% of them detected once, and approximately 15% sits in the top ten. The sample comprised peripheral blood. These receptors came from a woman younger than 45 with primary liver carcinoma and hepatitis B virus infection.

For this clonotype: Germline is not matched at one junction end, which may reflect a read error. V usage is TRBV13 and J usage is TRBJ1-1; TRBD1 might be the D (5 bases). The germline gives CDR1 PRHDT, CDR2 FYEKMQ (reference sequence). The CDR3 is made up of 15 amino acids. Here the CDR3 DNA reads TGCGCCAGCAGCCAACGATGGGGGGGGACGGGTGAAGCTTTCTTT. As protein: CASSQRWGGTGEAFF.

Ten or more counts support this clonotype. The chain couples TRBV6-5 to TRBJ1-4; 8 bases agree with TRBD1. CDR3 length: 16 residues. V gave up 6 bases and J gave up 7 bases; unmatched junction bases: 13. Germline V lookup: CDR1 MNHEY, CDR2 SVGAGI. CDR3 loop: CASRVRGPTGSEKLFF. As DNA, the CDR3 is TGTGCCAGCAGGGTCAGGGGGCCGACGGGAAGTGAAAAACTGTTTTTT.

This clonotype was counted a few times. The gene calls are TRBV29-1 and TRBJ1-1, with 7 bases that match TRBD1. V lost 3 bases and J lost 5; bases outside the gene matches: 6. Germline lookup yields CDR1 SQVTM and CDR2 ANQGSEA. The CDR3 loop spans 13 amino acids. The CDR3 protein is CSVEGRQGTEAFF. The CDR3 DNA reads TGCAGCGTTGAGGGGCGACAGGGAACTGAAGCTTTCTTT.

The chain couples TRBV13 to TRBJ1-5; 11 bases line up with TRBD1. Germline CDR1 PRHDT, CDR2 FYEKMQ (reference sequence). The ends lost 7 bases at V and 7 bases at J; junction bases unmatched: 6. CDR3 length equals 14 residues. CDR3 DNA: TGTGCCAGCAACTCGGGACAGGGGGGACAGCCCCAGCATTTT. Its protein is CASNSGQGGQPQHF.

The sample holds many counts of this clonotype. The chain couples TRBV12-3 or TRBV12-4 to TRBJ1-2; D uncertain. CDR3 length: 14 amino acids. V was clipped by 6 bases and J by 4 bases, with 15 bases between them. CDR3 DNA: TGTGCCAGCAGCAACACAGCGTTAACCTATGGCTACACCTTC. It translates to CASSNTALTYGYTF.

A note on this clonotype: A read error may be the cause here, since a much bigger clone is one base away. The V call is TRBV10-2, the J call TRBJ2-5, with no clear D. Per germline, CDR1 WSHSY and CDR2 SAAADI. The CDR3 has 14 residues. Written as DNA, the CDR3 is TGCGCCAGCAGTGAGTCCTCGGGTCAAGAGATCCAGTACTTC. It encodes CASSESSGQEIQYF.

Of note for this clonotype: This CDR3 is missing its conserved last phenylalanine or tryptophan, likely due to a read error. The V call is TRBV4-1, the J call TRBJ2-1; D unclear. CDR1 is MGHRA, CDR2 YSYEKL, per germline. Deletions cut 0 bases from V and 3 bases from J, with 3 bases between. The CDR3 is 13 amino acids. The CDR3 sequence is CASSQDHYNEQFY. Here the CDR3 DNA reads TGCGCCAGCAGCCAAGATCACTACAATGAGCAGTTCTAC.